These 32 T cell receptor beta chains share one sample of origin, sequenced in a study of Graves' ophthalmopathy and Graves' hyperthyroidism. The authors amplified TCR beta CDR3 regions from RNA transcripts. After a first-round RT-PCR with HTBI primers, a second-round multiplex PCR was run. One entry per CDR3 protein results from TCRdb running MiXCR on the multiplex PCR reads. Seen here are around 600,000 distinct CDR3 sequences, about 38% observed once, and the top ten hold around 3%. The sample was peripheral blood. The receptors were sampled from an adult man with Graves' ophthalmopathy.

This clonotype was picked up one time. This sequence joins TRBV2 and TRBJ1-5, with D possibly being TRBD1 (6 bases). V lost 5 bases to trimming and J lost 4 bases, with 12 bases between them. This CDR3 is built from 14 residues. Per germline, CDR1 SNHLY and CDR2 FYNNEI. The CDR3 region has the DNA TGTGCCAGCAGTCCTCACAGGGATAATCAGCCCCAGCATTTT. Its translation: CASSPHRDNQPQHF.

The V and J genes are TRBV15 and TRBJ2-7; no clear D gene. The V end was cut by 0 bases, the J end by 2 bases, with 5 bases between. The CDR3 consists of 13 residues. Per germline, CDR1 LNHNV and CDR2 YYDKDF (reference sequence). CDR3 sequence reads: CATSRDGPYEQYF. The CDR3 DNA reads as TGTGCCACCAGCAGAGACGGGCCCTACGAGCAGTACTTC. The variable domain in full, completed from reference TRBV15 and TRBJ2-7, reads DAMVIQNPRYQVTQFGKPVTLSCSQTLNHNVMYWYQQKSSQAPKLLFHYYDKDFNNEADTPDNFQSRRPNTSFCFLDIRSPGLGDTAMYLCATSRDGPYEQYFGPGTRLTVT.

A word on this clonotype: Germline is not matched at one junction end, which may reflect a read error. Here the CDR3 reads CAGSGGQGINYGYTF. CDR3 bases: TGTGCCGGCAGTGGGGGACAGGGGATTAACTATGGCTACACCTTC. The chain couples TRBV25-1 to TRBJ1-2, with TRBD1 identical over 10 bases. There are 15 residues in the CDR3. The germline CDR1 and CDR2 sequences are MGHDK and SYGVNS.

V is TRBV2 and J is TRBJ2-3, with 7 bases identical to TRBD1. The CDR3 sequence is 16 residues long. The V and J ends lost 6 bases and 1 base, in that order; junction bases with no gene match: 10. CDR1 is SNHLY and CDR2 is FYNNEI in the germline V gene. DNA of the CDR3: TGTGCCAGCAGCCCCGGGACAGTCGCGGGCACAGATACGCAGTATTTT. This codes for CASSPGTVAGTDTQYF.

Many counts were recorded for this clonotype. This chain joins TRBV7-7 and TRBJ2-7; maybe TRBD1 (5 bases). Germline V CDR1 and CDR2: SSHAT, FNYEAQ (reference sequence). V lost 4 bases to trimming and J lost 5 bases, with 15 bases between them. The CDR3 contains 14 residues. CDR3 coding DNA: TGTGCCAGCAGCTCTGGACAAGGGGCGAACGAGCAGTACTTC. Protein sequence: CASSSGQGANEQYF.

This clonotype was seen repeatedly, ten times or more. The V gene is TRBV29-1, the J gene TRBJ2-2; D is undetermined. Germline V gene lookup returns CDR1 SQVTM and CDR2 ANQGSEA. The CDR3 runs to 14 residues. With 7 bases removed from V and 0 bases from J, the gap between germline ends came to 12 bases. DNA for the CDR3: TGCAGCGCGGAAAGGTCGTCGAACACCGGGGAGCTGTTTTTT. This translates into CSAERSSNTGELFF.

V and J are TRBV13 and TRBJ2-2; 7 bases fit TRBD1. The germline gives CDR1 PRHDT, CDR2 FYEKMQ (reference sequence). The V gene end was trimmed by 5 bases and the J gene end by 2 bases; junction bases not matched to a gene: 8. The CDR3 is 16 residues long. CDR3 sequence: CASSPRQGTNTGELFF. As DNA, the CDR3 is TGTGCCAGCAGCCCCCGACAGGGAACAAACACCGGGGAGCTGTTTTTT.

This clonotype was picked up many times. The V and J genes are TRBV2 and TRBJ1-4; 11 bases fit TRBD1. The germline V gene has CDR1 SNHLY and CDR2 FYNNEI. The ends lost 7 bases at V and 2 bases at J; junction bases unmatched: 3. The CDR3 has 15 residues. The DNA for the CDR3 is TGTGCCAGCAATGGACAGGGGGCGACTAATGAAAAACTGTTTTTT. This sequence encodes CASNGQGATNEKLFF.

This clonotype was counted only a few times. The gene calls are TRBV5-4 and TRBJ2-7; 10 bases line up with TRBD2. V lost 2 bases and J lost 5; bases outside the gene matches: 10. The CDR3 loop spans 16 amino acids. Germline assignment: CDR1 SGHNT and CDR2 YYREEE (reference sequence). The CDR3 here is CASSFSGGREVDEQYF. DNA of the CDR3: TGTGCCAGCAGCTTTAGCGGGGGGAGAGAAGTGGACGAGCAGTACTTC.

The rearrangement links TRBV12-3 or TRBV12-4 to TRBJ1-1; TRBD1 might be the D (6 bases). The CDR3 runs to 15 residues. The V end lost 1 base, the J end lost 3 bases, and 12 bases lay between the germline ends. The CDR3 sequence is CASSLGGAQDTEAFF. The CDR3 nucleotides read TGTGCCAGCAGTTTAGGGGGGGCGCAGGACACTGAAGCTTTCTTT.

As concerns this clonotype: Without the conserved terminal phenylalanine or tryptophan, this CDR3 likely stems from a read error. The limits of the CDR3 on the DNA are not certain, so only TCRdb's listed CDR3 is given. The gene calls are TRBV29-1 and TRBJ1-4; the table's D call, TRBD1, has no DNA check behind it. The CDR3 is 10 residues long, ends included. Germline V gene lookup returns CDR1 SQVTM and CDR2 ANQGSEA. The CDR3 loop reads CSVELLTGDY.

This clonotype came up a few times. V usage is TRBV25-1 and J usage is TRBJ1-2; the D is unclear. There are 12 residues in the CDR3. CDR1 is MGHDK, CDR2 SYGVNS, per germline. V lost 6 bases to trimming and J lost 2 bases, with 7 bases between them. For the CDR3, the DNA is TGTGCCAGCAGGGGAGTGAACTATGGCTACACCTTC. This gives the protein CASRGVNYGYTF.

Comments on this clonotype: A read error is possible here, since a much larger clone lies one base away. The CDR3 reads CATQTMRLFF. In nucleotides, the CDR3 is TGTGCCACCCAGACAATGCGACTGTTTTTT. The chain has TRBV19 and TRBJ1-4; unclear D gene. The germline CDR1 and CDR2 sequences are LNHDA and SQIVND (reference sequence). Trimming stripped 10 bases from V and 13 bases from J, with 13 bases between. The CDR3 sequence is 10 residues long.

This clonotype was seen at least ten times. This rearrangement joins TRBV12-3 or TRBV12-4 to TRBJ1-5; D gene ambiguous. Trimming shortened V by 4 bases and J by 7 bases, and 14 bases separated the two germline ends. This CDR3 is 14 amino acids long. The CDR3 DNA reads TGTGCCAGCAGTTCTCAGGTTCAGCGACAGCCCCAGCATTTT. Residues: CASSSQVQRQPQHF.

This clonotype came up many times. The V call is TRBV19, the J call TRBJ1-5; 8 bases match TRBD1. The V gene's germline CDR1 is LNHDA and CDR2 SQIVND (reference sequence). CDR3 length equals 15 residues. The ends lost 4 bases at V and 5 bases at J; junction bases unmatched: 7. CDR3 residues: CASSRVDRGYQPQHF. The CDR3 DNA sequence: TGTGCCAGTAGTAGAGTCGACAGGGGATATCAGCCCCAGCATTTT.

The gene calls are TRBV7-2 and TRBJ2-7; D is tentatively TRBD1 or TRBD2 (5 bases each). Germline CDR1 is SGHTA and CDR2 is FQGNSA. The CDR3 covers 15 residues. V gave up 5 bases and J gave up 5 bases, with 19 bases separating them. This CDR3 reads CASSPRERRGNEQYF. DNA of the CDR3: TGTGCCAGCAGCCCAAGGGAGCGACGGGGCAACGAGCAGTACTTC.

This clonotype was counted only a few times. The chain carries TRBV7-9 and TRBJ2-1, with TRBD1 as a possible D gene (6 bases). Germline loops: CDR1 SEHNR, CDR2 FQNEAQ (reference sequence). Trimming stripped 7 bases from V and 0 bases from J, with 10 bases between. CDR3 length: 14 residues. The CDR3 sequence: CASTLDSSYNEQFF. The CDR3 DNA reads TGTGCCAGCACCCTGGACAGCTCCTACAATGAGCAGTTCTTC.

This chain links TRBV2 with TRBJ2-7; 11 bases map to TRBD1. The V and J ends lost 5 bases and 3 bases, in that order; junction bases with no gene match: 6. Looked up from germline, CDR1 is SNHLY and CDR2 is FYNNEI. The CDR3 is made up of 15 amino acids. The chain's CDR3 is CASSSAGTGGYEQYF. CDR3 bases: TGTGCCAGCAGTTCCGCCGGGACAGGGGGCTACGAGCAGTACTTC.

This clonotype is a singleton in its sample. V usage is TRBV10-3 and J usage is TRBJ1-4; no clear D gene. The V end was cut by 9 bases, the J end by 4 bases, with 6 bases between. The CDR3 has 11 residues. Germline assignment: CDR1 ENHRY and CDR2 SYGVKD. In nucleotides, the CDR3 is TGTGCCATACTCGGTAATGAAAAACTGTTTTTT. It encodes CAILGNEKLFF.

This clonotype was found many times. The rearrangement joins TRBV7-6 to TRBJ1-1; no reliable D call. Germline CDR1 SGHVS, CDR2 FNYEAQ. There are 13 residues in the CDR3. Trimming cost V 3 bases and J 4 bases, with 9 bases left between them. The CDR3 spells CASSFSEGTEAFF. The CDR3 nucleotides are TGTGCCAGCAGCTTTTCTGAGGGCACTGAAGCTTTCTTT.

In its sample, this clonotype was seen many times. This chain uses TRBV14 with TRBJ1-2, with D maybe TRBD1 (5 bases). The length of the CDR3 is 13 residues. V was clipped by 2 bases and J by 8 bases, with 12 bases between them. Germline V CDR1 and CDR2: SGHDN, FVKESK. The CDR3 nucleotides read TGTGCCAGCAGCCAACAGGGTTTGGGCGGCTACACCTTC. Translation: CASSQQGLGGYTF.

The chain recombines TRBV7-9 with TRBJ2-7; TRBD1 matches 8 bases. The CDR3 extends over 14 amino acids. V shed 1 base, J shed 7 bases, and the junction held 6 bases outside the gene matches. Germline V gene data show CDR1 as SEHNR and CDR2 as FQNEAQ (reference sequence). The DNA of the CDR3 is TGTGCCAGCAGCTTAGGGACAGGGCTCAATGAGCAGTACTTC. Translation: CASSLGTGLNEQYF.

The J gene is TRBJ1-1, the V gene TRBV7-8; a weak D match, TRBD1 (6 bases). Germline loops: CDR1 SGHVS, CDR2 FQNEAQ. Trimming shortened V by 3 bases and J by 0 bases, and 17 bases separated the two germline ends. The CDR3 is 17 amino acids. The CDR3 region has the DNA TGTGCCAGCAGCTTGAAACAGGGAGACCCCATGAACACTGAAGCTTTCTTT. Translated, it gives CASSLKQGDPMNTEAFF.

This clonotype was recorded at least ten times. The chain couples TRBV6-6 to TRBJ2-7; perhaps TRBD1 as D (5 bases). Germline V gene sequence: CDR1 MNHNY, CDR2 SVGAGI (reference sequence). Deletions cut 4 bases from V and 3 bases from J, with 10 bases between. The CDR3 spans 13 residues. CDR3 loop: CASSFPQGYEQYF. Here the CDR3 DNA reads TGTGCCAGCAGTTTCCCGCAGGGCTACGAGCAGTACTTC.

This clonotype has a count of ten or more. The chain couples TRBV15 to TRBJ2-7; D uncertain. V lost 1 base, J lost 9 bases, and 16 bases lay in between. The germline gives CDR1 LNHNV, CDR2 YYDKDF (reference sequence). The CDR3 contains 14 residues. The CDR3 here is CATSRGSSLGWQYF. CDR3 nucleotide sequence: TGTGCCACCAGCAGAGGGTCGTCTCTCGGGTGGCAGTACTTC.

This clonotype appeared many times. This sequence joins TRBV2 and TRBJ2-7; D may be TRBD1 or TRBD2 (5 bases each). Trimming shortened V by 0 bases and J by 3 bases, and 9 bases separated the two germline ends. The CDR3 length is 14 residues. Germline V gene lookup returns CDR1 SNHLY and CDR2 FYNNEI. The CDR3 DNA reads as TGTGCCAGCAGTGAAGCCGGGACCCTCTACGAGCAGTACTTC. Translated, it gives CASSEAGTLYEQYF.

The chain links TRBV29-1 to TRBJ1-5; no firm D call. The V end was cut by 5 bases, the J end by 0 bases, with 8 bases between. There are 13 residues in the CDR3. Germline lookup yields CDR1 SQVTM and CDR2 ANQGSEA. CDR3 region: CSVRRDSNQPQHF. CDR3 sequence (DNA): TGCAGCGTTAGGAGGGATAGCAATCAGCCCCAGCATTTT.

Ten or more counts support this clonotype. The CDR3 loop reads CSALWWDSSYEQYF. As DNA, the CDR3 is TGCAGTGCTCTATGGTGGGACAGCTCCTACGAGCAGTACTTC. This chain connects TRBV20-1 to TRBJ2-7; 7 bases align to TRBD1. J gave up 0 bases and V 5 bases, and 7 bases lay outside the gene matches. The CDR3 contains 14 residues. Germline values: CDR1 DFQATT, CDR2 SNEGSKA (reference sequence).

This clonotype has a count of ten or more. The rearrangement uses TRBV12-3 or TRBV12-4 and TRBJ1-2; TRBD1 might be the D (5 bases). The V and J ends lost 4 bases and 6 bases respectively, with 12 bases between them. This CDR3 spans 13 amino acids. The CDR3, as DNA: TGTGCCAGCAGTTACTTCCCGGGGGATGGCTACACCTTC. Translated, it gives CASSYFPGDGYTF.

A few counts support this clonotype. The chain recombines TRBV10-3 with TRBJ2-5; 8 bases are shared with TRBD2. The CDR3 is 14 amino acids. The J segment lost 3 bases and the V segment lost 10 bases, leaving 10 bases of the junction unmatched. Germline CDR1 reads ENHRY; CDR2 reads SYGVKD. The CDR3 is CASSGGSGEETQYF. The DNA for the CDR3 is TGTGCCAGCAGCGGTGGTAGCGGGGAAGAGACCCAGTACTTC.

This clonotype was seen more than once but under ten times. The rearrangement links TRBV20-1 to TRBJ2-5; 11 nucleotides line up with TRBD1. The V gene end was trimmed by 3 bases and the J gene end by 2 bases; junction bases not matched to a gene: 8. Germline CDR1 reads DFQATT; CDR2 reads SNEGSKA (reference sequence). This CDR3 is 16 amino acids long. In DNA, the CDR3 is TGCAGTGCTAGTCCTACGGACAGGGGGCGACAAGAGACCCAGTACTTC. It encodes CSASPTDRGRQETQYF.

This clonotype came up many times. The genes are TRBV4-1 and TRBJ2-5; possible D gene TRBD1, 7 bases. CDR1 is MGHRA and CDR2 is YSYEKL in the germline V gene. Trimming stripped 4 bases from V and 5 bases from J, with 20 bases between. The CDR3 is made up of 16 amino acids. CDR3 residues: CASSPTQGRNKETQYF. The CDR3 nucleotides are TGCGCCAGCAGCCCGACACAGGGGAGGAACAAGGAGACCCAGTACTTC.